This T cell receptor (beta chain) came from a study of T cells after yellow fever vaccination. Germline loops: CDR1 DFQATT, CDR2 SNEGSKA (reference sequence). This CDR3 is 17 amino acids long. J gave up 0 bases and V 4 bases, and 6 bases lay outside the gene matches. One entry per CDR3 protein, called by TCRdb with MiXCR from the 5' RACE reads. The top ten clones hold approximately 16% of a sample with some 390,000 distinct CDR3 sequences, 6% to 8% of them seen once. The sample was PBMCs, taken 5 days after the yellow fever booster vaccination. The sequence was collected from a man under 40 who received the YFV17D yellow fever vaccine. This chain joins TRBV20-1 and TRBJ2-2, with 12 bases lining up with TRBD2. The CDR3 region is CSAMGLAGQPNTGELFF. For the CDR3, the DNA is TGCAGTGCTATGGGACTAGCGGGCCAACCGAACACCGGGGAGCTGTTTTTT.